The following is a T cell receptor (beta chain) sequence with its context. Its antigen is currently unknown. The data originate from a study of OX40 agonist ivuxolimab in advanced cancers. Study overall: Patients' therapy was ivuxolimab, an antibody that acts as an agonist of OX40 (CD134).

Study-level points and caveats: Among the least clonally expanded were partial responders at 0.1-3.0 mg/kg.

V lost 6 bases and J 0 bases, leaving 11 bases between the germline ends. CDR1 is SNHLY and CDR2 is FYNNEI in the germline V gene. This CDR3 region has 14 residues. Only in-frame clones appear in the TCRdb table, and some are missing; sequencing was by immunoSEQ multiplex PCR. The table includes tens of thousands of clones, roughly 80% detected once. The chain carries TRBV2 and TRBJ1-1, with D uncertain. Material: CD4+ or CD8+ T cells sorted from blood, obtained in a trial of the OX40 agonist ivuxolimab. This TCR was recovered from an adult with an advanced solid tumor such as melanoma, head and neck, liver or kidney cancer. The CDR3 sequence: CASSADYVNTEAFF. In nucleotides, the CDR3 is TGTGCCAGCAGCGCGGACTACGTGAACACTGAAGCTTTCTTT.